What follows describes a single TCR beta chain. The antigen this receptor binds is unknown. One base away there is no much larger clone; base qualities are not given. Including cysteine and phenylalanine, the CDR3 has 13 amino acids. The kept DNA is CDR3 alone, 39 bases in frame from the first base. CDR1 DFQATT and CDR2 SNEGSKA were looked up in the germline V gene (reference sequence). TCR beta repertoires were profiled from peripheral blood of roughly twelve young patients with multiple sclerosis to demonstrate the VDJtools post-analysis software. The patients with multiple sclerosis were children and adolescents between 6 and 15 years of age. The data stem from a study of post-analysis software for immune sequencing data (dated by TCRdb to the mid-2010s). Background for the entire study: Recorded disease courses included relapsing-remitting, secondary progressive and progressive-relapsing multiple sclerosis, with some patients lacking subtype annotation. A subset of samples was prepared in parallel using single-end sample barcoding, then pooled and co-amplified after Illumina adapter ligation. Patient repertoires were compared against over ten previously published healthy control repertoires from donors aged 6 to 25 years. The paper as a whole reports these results and caveats: A few TRBV segments, including TRBV5-6, TRBV5-1 and TRBV20-1, were significantly more frequent in patients than controls. Normalized Chao1 diversity was significantly lower in multiple sclerosis patients than controls, suggesting substantial peripheral T-cell clonal expansion. Strong co-clustering of samples prepared in the same batch was shown by direct clustering with F measure, prompting a batch-effect correction. The control group was slightly older than the multiple sclerosis patient group.

The library was produced with PCR. The sequencer was an Illumina HiSeq 2500. To reduce PCR and sequencing biases, unique molecular identifiers were built into the TCR beta cDNA libraries. Roughly 0.5 million cDNA molecules were obtained per 1 to 10 million input T cells, so each molecule approximated one T cell. The patient libraries were prepared and sequenced with the same protocol used for the earlier healthy control dataset. Within a given batch, samples were prepared together, multiplexed and sequenced on the same HiSeq lane. In the paper's pipeline: Raw barcoded reads were processed with MIGEC, and single-read molecular identifier groups were discarded before consensus assembly and CDR3 extraction. Clonotype tables were post-analysed with VDJtools, normalizing diversity by down-sampling all datasets to the smallest sample size. To correct batch-related cross-sample contamination, repertoire overlap clustering matched CDR3 amino acid sequences but not nucleotide sequences. Using fastp at Q25 and MiXCR, TCRdb reprocessed the public reads and kept productive beta chains. Every CDR3 protein is listed once, alongside the most common genes and DNA of its rows. TCRdb's processing, not the authors' own work, is the source of the V and J calls. Within this sample are some 890,000 distinct CDR3 sequences, with around 53% of them counted one time only. The ten biggest clones cover approximately 4.4% of the sample.

Sequencing was carried out using blood. The V and J genes are TRBV20-1 and TRBJ2-4, and the D gene may be TRBD1, 5 bases matching. The J call may not be correct, given that the DNA end is closer to TRBJ2-5. The receptor's source is a girl aged 5-17 years with multiple sclerosis. CDR3 sequence: CSARDPQGETQYF. The nucleotide sequence reads as follows: TGCAGTGCTAGAGATCCGCAGGGAGAGACCCAGTACTTC.